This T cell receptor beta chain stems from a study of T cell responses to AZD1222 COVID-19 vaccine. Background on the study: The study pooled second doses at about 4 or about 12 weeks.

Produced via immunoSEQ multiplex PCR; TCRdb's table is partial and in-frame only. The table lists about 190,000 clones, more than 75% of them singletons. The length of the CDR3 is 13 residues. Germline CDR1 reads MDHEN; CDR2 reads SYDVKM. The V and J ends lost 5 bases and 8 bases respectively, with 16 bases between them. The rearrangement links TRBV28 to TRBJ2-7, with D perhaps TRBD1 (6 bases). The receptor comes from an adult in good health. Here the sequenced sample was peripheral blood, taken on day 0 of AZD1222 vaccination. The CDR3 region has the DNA TGTGCCAGCAGTCGTACAGGGTTCCCCAAGCAGTACTTC. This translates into CASSRTGFPKQYF.